These T cell receptor beta chains were read from a single sample in a study of blood T cell repertoires in COVID-19. Profiling relied on immunoSEQ multiplex PCR, and the TCRdb table lists in-frame clones only, not all of them. This table holds 90,000 to 140,000 clones, approximately 76% found once. Sequenced material: peripheral blood. All receptors derive from a woman aged 70-85 years with acute or convalescent COVID-19. CDR3s include the opening cysteine and the closing phenylalanine or tryptophan. D genes are given only for firm matches. Not every row has a clone size; where given, it reads once, few, many or a size class.

>TRBV10-3|-|TRBJ1-1|-
TGTGCCCTGACACAGGGAGAGAACACTGAAGCTTTCTTT
CALTQGENTEAFF
>TRBV9|TRBD2|TRBJ2-2|-
TGTGCCAGCAGCGGGCCTAGCGGGGGGGTAAACACCGGGGAGCTGTTTTTT
CASSGPSGGVNTGELFF
>TRBV18|-|TRBJ1-5|once
TGTGCCAGCTCATCGGGGGTCCAGCCCCAGCATTTT
CASSSGVQPQHF
>TRBV6-4|-|TRBJ2-3|-
TGTGCCAGCAGTGACTCTGCCAGGGGTGGAGATACGCAGTATTTT
CASSDSARGGDTQYF
>TRBV7-8|TRBD1|TRBJ1-5|many
TGTGCCAGCAGCGCTGCTCGGACAGGGGCCTATAGCAATCAGCCCCAGCATTTT
CASSAARTGAYSNQPQHF
>TRBV3-1/TRBV3-2|-|TRBJ2-7|once
TGTGCCAGCAGCCCCGGGGTGCGCGAGCAGTACTTC
CASSPGVREQYF
>TRBV5-1|TRBD2|TRBJ2-7|many
TGCGCCAGCTTGCGCCGTCGGGGGGGCCCGGGGGGGGAGCAGTACTTC
CASLRRRGGPGGEQYF
>TRBV5-5|-|TRBJ1-2|few
TGTGCCAGCACCCCGGGGAACTATGGCTACACCTTC
CASTPGNYGYTF
>TRBV19|-|TRBJ2-1|-
TGTGCCAGTAGTATAGAGACAGGAAGAGTCTACAATGAGCAGTTCTTC
CASSIETGRVYNEQFF
>TRBV7-2|TRBD2|TRBJ2-1|few
TGTGCCAGCAGCTTAGTCCTAGCGGGGAGCTCCTACAATGAGCAGTTCTTC
CASSLVLAGSSYNEQFF
>TRBV5-1|-|TRBJ2-7|-
TGCGCCAGCAGCTTGGCCCCCTGGCAGGGAAGGAACTACGAGCAGTACTTC
CASSLAPWQGRNYEQYF
>TRBV7-6|TRBD1|TRBJ1-3|few
TGTGCCAGCAGCTTAGGACAGGGCATAGGCTCTGGAAACACCATATATTTT
CASSLGQGIGSGNTIYF
>TRBV19|-|TRBJ2-7|few
TGTGCCAGTAGTATCGGACTTTCCTCCTACGAGCAGTACTTC
CASSIGLSSYEQYF
>TRBV28|TRBD2|TRBJ2-5|-
TGTGCCAGCAGTACCCGACTAGCTTTGGTTAGGGAGACCCAGTACTTC
CASSTRLALVRETQYF
>TRBV28|-|TRBJ2-1|-
TGTGCCAGCAGATCCAACAGGGAAAACAATGAGCAGTTCTTC
CASRSNRENNEQFF
>TRBV19|TRBD2|TRBJ2-1|few
TGTGCCAGTAGCCTGACTAGCGGGGGGCCAAGCTCCTACAATGAGCAGTTCTTC
CASSLTSGGPSSYNEQFF
>TRBV5-6|-|TRBJ2-7|-
TGTGCCAGCAGCTTGGCCGGACAGTTCGAGCAGTACTTC
CASSLAGQFEQYF
>TRBV7-8|TRBD2|TRBJ2-2|-
TGTGCCAGCAGACGGGAGGGGCAAACGAACACCGGGGAGCTGTTTTTT
CASRREGQTNTGELFF
>TRBV7-9|-|TRBJ1-6|-
TGTGCCAGCAGCTTATTACCCGGGAGCTCCTATAATTCACCCCTCCACTTT
CASSLLPGSSYNSPLHF
>TRBV27|-|TRBJ1-1|-
TGTGCCAGCAGTTTAGGGTCGGGGGGGAACACTGAAGCTTTCTTT
CASSLGSGGNTEAFF
>TRBV19|-|TRBJ1-5|few
TGTGCCAGTTGGGGGCAGGGGAATCAGCCCCAGCATTTT
CASWGQGNQPQHF
>TRBV3-1/TRBV3-2|-|TRBJ2-1|-
TGTGCCAGCAGCCAGGCCGCGGGAACTGACTACAATGAGCAGTTCTTC
CASSQAAGTDYNEQFF
>TRBV5-1|TRBD2|TRBJ2-3|-
TGCGCCAGCAGCTTGTCTAGCGGGGGACTTAGCACAGATACGCAGTATTTT
CASSLSSGGLSTDTQYF